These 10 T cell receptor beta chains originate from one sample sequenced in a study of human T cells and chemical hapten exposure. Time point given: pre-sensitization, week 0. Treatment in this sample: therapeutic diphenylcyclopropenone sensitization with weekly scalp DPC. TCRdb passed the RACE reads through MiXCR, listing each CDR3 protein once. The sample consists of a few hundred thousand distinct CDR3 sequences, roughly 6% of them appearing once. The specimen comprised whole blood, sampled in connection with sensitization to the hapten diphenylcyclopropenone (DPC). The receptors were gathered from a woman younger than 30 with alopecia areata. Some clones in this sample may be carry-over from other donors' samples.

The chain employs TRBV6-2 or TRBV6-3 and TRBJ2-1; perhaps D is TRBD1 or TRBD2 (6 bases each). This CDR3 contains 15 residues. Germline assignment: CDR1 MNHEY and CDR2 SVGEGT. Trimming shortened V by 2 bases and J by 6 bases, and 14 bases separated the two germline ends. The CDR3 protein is CASSYRGRSGNEQFF. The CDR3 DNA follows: TGTGCCAGCAGTTACCGGGGGCGATCGGGCAATGAGCAGTTCTTC.

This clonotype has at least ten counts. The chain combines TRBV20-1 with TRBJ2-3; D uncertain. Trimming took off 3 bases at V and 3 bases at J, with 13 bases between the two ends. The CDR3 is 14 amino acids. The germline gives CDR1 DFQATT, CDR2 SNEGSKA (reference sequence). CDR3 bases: TGCAGTGCTAGGGACCAGATCGGGACAGATACGCAGTATTTT. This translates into CSARDQIGTDTQYF.

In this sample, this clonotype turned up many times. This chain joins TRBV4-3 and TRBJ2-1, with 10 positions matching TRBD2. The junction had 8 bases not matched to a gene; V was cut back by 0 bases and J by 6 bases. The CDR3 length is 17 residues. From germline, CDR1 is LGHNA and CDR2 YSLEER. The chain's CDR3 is CASSQEALAGAFNEQFF. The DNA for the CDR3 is TGCGCCAGCAGCCAAGAAGCCCTAGCGGGGGCCTTCAATGAGCAGTTCTTC.

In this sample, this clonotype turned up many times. CDR3 DNA: TGTGCCAGCAGTTCTGGGAGGGGAGCCAAAAACATTCAGTACTTC. The encoded protein is CASSSGRGAKNIQYF. The chain carries TRBV6-2 or TRBV6-3 and TRBJ2-4; 7 bases line up with TRBD2. This CDR3 has 15 amino acids. V shed 4 bases and J 0 bases; nucleotides not matched to a gene: 3. Germline CDR1 and CDR2: MNHEY and SVGEGT.

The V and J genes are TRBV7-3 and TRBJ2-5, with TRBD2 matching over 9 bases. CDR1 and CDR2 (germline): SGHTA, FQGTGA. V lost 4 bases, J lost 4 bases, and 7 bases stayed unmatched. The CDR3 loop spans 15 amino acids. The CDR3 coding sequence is TGTGCCAGCAGCTCGGGTAGCGGGGGAGGAGAGACCCAGTACTTC. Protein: CASSSGSGGGETQYF.

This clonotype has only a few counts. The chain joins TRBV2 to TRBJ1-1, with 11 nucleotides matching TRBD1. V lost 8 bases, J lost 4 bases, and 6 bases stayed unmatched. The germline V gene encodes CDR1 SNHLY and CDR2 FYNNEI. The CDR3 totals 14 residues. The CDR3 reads CASRRTGGSTEAFF. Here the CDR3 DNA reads TGTGCCAGCCGCAGGACAGGGGGCAGCACTGAAGCTTTCTTT.

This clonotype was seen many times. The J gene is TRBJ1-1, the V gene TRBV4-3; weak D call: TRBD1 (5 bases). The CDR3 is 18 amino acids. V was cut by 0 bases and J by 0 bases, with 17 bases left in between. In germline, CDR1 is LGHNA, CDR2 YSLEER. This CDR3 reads CASSQDAGQALMNTEAFF. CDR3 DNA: TGCGCCAGCAGCCAAGATGCGGGGCAAGCCCTCATGAACACTGAAGCTTTCTTT.

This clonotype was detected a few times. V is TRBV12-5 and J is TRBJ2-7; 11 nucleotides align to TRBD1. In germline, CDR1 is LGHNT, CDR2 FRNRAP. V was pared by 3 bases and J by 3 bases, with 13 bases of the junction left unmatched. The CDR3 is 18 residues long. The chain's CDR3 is CASGFQVEWGTGGYEQYF. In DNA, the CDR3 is TGTGCTAGTGGTTTTCAAGTGGAATGGGGGACAGGGGGCTACGAGCAGTACTTC.

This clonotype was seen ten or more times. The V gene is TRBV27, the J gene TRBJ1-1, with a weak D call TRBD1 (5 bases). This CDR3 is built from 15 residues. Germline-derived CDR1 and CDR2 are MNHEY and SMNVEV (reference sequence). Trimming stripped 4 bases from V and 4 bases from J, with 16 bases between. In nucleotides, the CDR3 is TGTGCCAGCAGTTGGGGTTACGGGGCCCGCACTGAAGCTTTCTTT. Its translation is CASSWGYGARTEAFF.

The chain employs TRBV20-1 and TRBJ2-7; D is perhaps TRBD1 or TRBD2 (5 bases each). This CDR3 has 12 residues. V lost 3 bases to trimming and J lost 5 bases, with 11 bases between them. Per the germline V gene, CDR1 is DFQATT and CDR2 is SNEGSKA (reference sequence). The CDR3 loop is CSASRLGDEQYF. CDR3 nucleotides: TGCAGTGCTAGTCGCTTGGGGGACGAGCAGTACTTC.